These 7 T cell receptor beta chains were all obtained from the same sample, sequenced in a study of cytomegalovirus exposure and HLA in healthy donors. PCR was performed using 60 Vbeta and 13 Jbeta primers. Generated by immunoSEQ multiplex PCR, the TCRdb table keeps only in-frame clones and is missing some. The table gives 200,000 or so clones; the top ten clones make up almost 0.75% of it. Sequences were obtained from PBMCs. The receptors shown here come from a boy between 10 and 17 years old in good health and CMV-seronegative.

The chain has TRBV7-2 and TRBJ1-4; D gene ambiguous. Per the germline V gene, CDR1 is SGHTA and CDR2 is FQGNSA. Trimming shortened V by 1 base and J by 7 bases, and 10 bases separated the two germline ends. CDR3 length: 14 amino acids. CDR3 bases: TGTGCCAGCAGCTTAGAAATCCTCGGTGAAAAACTGTTTTTT. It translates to CASSLEILGEKLFF.

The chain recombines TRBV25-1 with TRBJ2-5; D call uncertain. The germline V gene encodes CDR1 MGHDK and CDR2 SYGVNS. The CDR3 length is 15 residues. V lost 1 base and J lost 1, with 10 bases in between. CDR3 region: CASSEFRVSQETQYF. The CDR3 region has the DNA TGTGCCAGCAGTGAATTTCGTGTATCCCAAGAGACCCAGTACTTC.

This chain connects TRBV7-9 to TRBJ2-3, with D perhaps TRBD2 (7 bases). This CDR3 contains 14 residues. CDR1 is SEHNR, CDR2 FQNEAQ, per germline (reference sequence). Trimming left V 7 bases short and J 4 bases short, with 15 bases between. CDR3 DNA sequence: TGTGCCAGCACCCTCGAAGGGGGGGCAGATACGCAGTATTTT. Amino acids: CASTLEGGADTQYF.

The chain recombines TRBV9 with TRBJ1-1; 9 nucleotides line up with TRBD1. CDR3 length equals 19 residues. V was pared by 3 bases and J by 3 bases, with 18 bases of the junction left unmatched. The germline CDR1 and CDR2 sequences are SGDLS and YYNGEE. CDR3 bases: TGTGCCAGCAGCGATCAAGAGGGACAGGGAATAGTTGGGGACACTGAAGCTTTCTTT. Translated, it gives CASSDQEGQGIVGDTEAFF.

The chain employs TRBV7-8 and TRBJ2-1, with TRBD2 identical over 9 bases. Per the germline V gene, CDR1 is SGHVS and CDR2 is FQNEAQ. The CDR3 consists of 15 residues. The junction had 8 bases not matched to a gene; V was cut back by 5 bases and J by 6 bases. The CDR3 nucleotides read TGTGCCAGCAGCCGCTCCGGGACTAGCTTCAATGAGCAGTTCTTC. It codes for CASSRSGTSFNEQFF.

CDR3 region: CASSPSNGGSPLHF. The CDR3 DNA reads as TGCGCCAGCAGCCCAAGTAACGGGGGTTCACCCCTCCACTTT. V usage is TRBV5-1 and J usage is TRBJ1-6; D possibly corresponds to TRBD1 (5 bases). This CDR3 is built from 14 residues. Per the germline V gene, CDR1 is SGHRS and CDR2 is YFSETQ. Trimming removed 4 bases at V and 9 bases at J, with 14 bases between.

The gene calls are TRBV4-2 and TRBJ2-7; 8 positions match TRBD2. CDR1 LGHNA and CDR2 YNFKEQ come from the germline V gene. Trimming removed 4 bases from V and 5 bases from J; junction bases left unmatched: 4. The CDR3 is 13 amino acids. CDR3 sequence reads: CASSPREGDEQYF. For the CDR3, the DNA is TGTGCCAGCAGCCCACGGGAGGGGGACGAGCAGTACTTC.